This TCR beta chain was captured in a study of T cell repertoires in cytomegalovirus infection. Notes on the study in general: There were carriers of CMV plus the relevant HLA, and cumulative public TCR beta family frequency identified them.

A single record per CDR3 protein comes from TCRdb applying MiXCR to the reads. This table holds roughly 180,000 distinct CDR3 sequences, 20% to 25% found once. This clonotype was found a few times. The target antigen is unknown. This CDR3 contains 14 residues. V dropped 2 bases and J dropped 5 bases, with 9 bases sitting between them. CDR1 SEHNR and CDR2 FQNEAQ come from the germline V gene (reference sequence). This specimen was CD8+ T cells from cultured PBMCs, taken from culture after CMV antigen stimulation. This clonotype originated in a human donor in good health (CMV status not recorded). Some clones in this sample may be carry-over from other donors' samples. V gene TRBV7-9 combines with J gene TRBJ1-4, with D hard to call. The CDR3 DNA reads as TGTGCCAGCAGCTTATCCGGAAAAAATGAAAAACTGTTTTTT. Protein product: CASSLSGKNEKLFF.